These T cell receptor beta chains were read from a single sample in a study of spatial heterogeneity in lung cancer. TCRdb recomputed calls from the 5' RACE reads with MiXCR, one row per CDR3 protein. This sample carries 3,500 to 5,500 distinct CDR3 sequences, 9.8% of them seen once, and the ten largest clones take roughly 50%. The specimen comprised PBMCs, sampled at surgery. Receptors originate from a male donor with early-stage non-small cell lung cancer. The CDR3 runs from the conserved cysteine through the conserved F or W. The order of the fields is V gene, D gene, clone size, J gene, CDR3 DNA, CDR3 protein. The D gene is left open where the match is weak. Clone size, where shown, is once, few, many, or a class for clones that have expanded.

TRBV6-2/TRBV6-3	NA	many	TRBJ2-1	TGTGCCACCAGCGCCAGAGCGAACTACAATGAGCAGTTCTTC	CATSARANYNEQFF
TRBV9	NA	many	TRBJ2-7	TGTGCCAGCAGCGTTGAGGGGAAAGGCGACGAGCAGTACTTC	CASSVEGKGDEQYF
TRBV7-9	NA	many	TRBJ2-7	TGTGCCAGCAGCTTAGTGTCGCTCATAAGCTCCTACGAGCAGTACTTC	CASSLVSLISSYEQYF
TRBV20-1	TRBD2	medium-sized	TRBJ2-3	TGCAGTGCGGACCACTGGGGAGCGGGGGGGAGCACAGATACGCAGTATTTT	CSADHWGAGGSTDTQYF
TRBV7-6	NA	medium-sized	TRBJ2-3	TGTGCCAGCAGCTTTTCAGGTGACGGGGGATCCACAGATACGCAGTATTTT	CASSFSGDGGSTDTQYF
TRBV29-1	NA	many	TRBJ2-3	TGCAGCATACCCCGCGGCGATACGCAGTATTTT	CSIPRGDTQYF
TRBV2	NA	many	TRBJ2-1	TGTGCCAGCAGTGCGGCAGCAACCTACAATGAGCAGTTCTTC	CASSAAATYNEQFF
TRBV7-8	NA	few	TRBJ2-3	TGTGCCAGCAGCTCCGGGTCCACCTTCGATACGCAGTATTTT	CASSSGSTFDTQYF
TRBV5-1	NA	many	TRBJ2-5	TGCGCCAGCATGGTTGGCCAGGGGGGCCAAGAGACCCAGTACTTC	CASMVGQGGQETQYF
TRBV5-1	NA	many	TRBJ2-7	TGCGCCAGCAGCTTGGCAGGGGACGAGCAGTACTTC	CASSLAGDEQYF
TRBV7-9	NA	NA	TRBJ2-5	TGTGCCAGCAGCTTAACAACAGGGCCCCCAGAGACCCAGTACTTC	CASSLTTGPPETQYF
TRBV3-1	NA	many	TRBJ1-1	TGTGCCAGCAGCCAAGGCCGAGTCACTGAAGCTTTCTTT	CASSQGRVTEAFF
TRBV9	NA	medium-sized	TRBJ2-2	TGTGCCAGCTCGCAGGGCGGGGTGTTCACCGGGGAGCTGTTTTTT	CASSQGGVFTGELFF
TRBV7-2	NA	NA	TRBJ2-1	TGTGCCAGCAGCTTAACGGGGGTCAATGAGCAGTTCTTC	CASSLTGVNEQFF
TRBV7-9	TRBD1	medium-sized	TRBJ2-1	TGTGCCAGCAGCTCCACAGGGGATTCGGGCAATGAGCAGTTCTTC	CASSSTGDSGNEQFF
TRBV6-1	TRBD2	few	TRBJ2-7	TGTGCCAGCAGTGAAGTTATAGCGGGGGGGGACGAGCAGTACTTC	CASSEVIAGGDEQYF
TRBV29-1	NA	many	TRBJ1-3	TGCAGCGCTCGAGGCCTTGCAGTAGACTCTGGAAACACCATATATTTT	CSARGLAVDSGNTIYF
TRBV5-8	TRBD1	few	TRBJ2-7	TGTGCCAGCAGCCTCGGGACAGGAACCTTCTACGAGCAGTACTTC	CASSLGTGTFYEQYF
TRBV12-3/TRBV12-4	TRBD2	many	TRBJ2-1	TGTGCCGGTACTAGCGGGGACAATGAGCAGTTCTTC	CAGTSGDNEQFF
TRBV4-1	TRBD2	many	TRBJ2-5	TGCGCCAGCAGCCAAGGCGGCCTAGCGGGGGGGCCAGGGACCCAGTACTTC	CASSQGGLAGGPGTQYF
TRBV6-6	NA	many	TRBJ2-3	TGTGCCAGCAGTTACGTCGGGGGCGCGACAGATACGCAGTATTTT	CASSYVGGATDTQYF
TRBV30	TRBD1	many	TRBJ1-5	TGTGCCTGGAGTGGGACAGGGGGCAATCAGCCCCAGCATTTT	CAWSGTGGNQPQHF
TRBV5-5	NA	many	TRBJ2-7	TGTGCCAGCAGCCCTGCAAATACCTACGAGCAGTACTTC	CASSPANTYEQYF
TRBV24-1	TRBD2	many	TRBJ2-1	TGTGCCACACAAGGACCAGCGGGAGATCTTGAGCAGTTCTTC	CATQGPAGDLEQFF
TRBV7-9	NA	NA	TRBJ2-2	TGTGTCAGCAGCGCGAGCATAAGACGGGGCCTAATTGCGAACACCGGGGAGCTGTTTTTT	CVSSASIRRGLIANTGELFF
TRBV5-1	NA	many	TRBJ2-1	TGCGCCAGCAGCTGGGACTCAGTGGGTGAGCAGTTCTTC	CASSWDSVGEQFF
TRBV3-1	NA	many	TRBJ2-5	TGTGCCAGCAGCCAGTTCAGGACGGAGACCCAGTACTTC	CASSQFRTETQYF
TRBV6-2/TRBV6-3	TRBD1	many	TRBJ2-5	TGTGCCAGCAGTTACCTTCTGGAACAGGGGGCACGGGAGACCCAGTACTTC	CASSYLLEQGARETQYF